This T cell receptor (beta chain) was sequenced for a study of cytomegalovirus exposure and HLA in healthy donors. CDR1 and CDR2 (germline): SGHVS, FQNEAQ. After removal of 5 bases from V and 10 bases from J, the junction contained 12 bases not matched to a gene. CDR3 length equals 15 residues. Study-wide points: Most TCR sequences were uncommon, yet certain public TCRs appeared in many donors.

Method: immunoSEQ multiplex PCR; TCRdb's copy keeps in-frame clones and lacks some. The data contain fewer than 400,000 clones, approximately 90% of them singletons. Remarks on this clone: Its antigen is currently unknown.

The specimen was PBMCs. The V gene is TRBV7-8, the J gene TRBJ2-1; 9 bases map to TRBD1. The TCR originated in a woman in her late teens or twenties in good health and CMV-seronegative. This chain's CDR3 is CASSHRDRALGEQFF. In DNA, the CDR3 is TGTGCCAGCAGCCACCGGGACAGGGCCCTCGGGGAGCAGTTCTTC. The full variable domain, rest sourced from reference TRBV7-8 and TRBJ2-1, is GAGVSQSPRYKVAKRGQDVALRCDPISGHVSLFWYQQALGQGPEFLTYFQNEAQLDKSGLPSDRFFAERPEGSVSTLKIQRTQQEDSAVYLCASSHRDRALGEQFFGPGTRLTVL.